The 21 T cell receptor beta chains presented below share a single source sample, sequenced in a study of shared clonotypes between healthy human individuals. Profiled with immunoSEQ multiplex PCR; TCRdb holds only in-frame clones, not every one. This sample has nearly 1 million clones, with approximately 80% found just once. The sample taken for sequencing was memory CD4+ T cells sorted from blood. Regarding subset: CD45RA-negative fraction. The receptors stem from a man aged 18 to 30 in good health.

In its sample, this clone was seen a few times. V usage is TRBV30 and J usage is TRBJ1-4; 9 bases line up with TRBD1. The CDR3 spans 13 residues. Germline values: CDR1 GTSNPN, CDR2 SVGIG (reference sequence). The ends lost 8 bases at V and 7 bases at J; junction bases unmatched: 8. Here the CDR3 DNA reads TGTGCCAGCCCGGGACAGGGCGGTGAAAAACTGTTTTTT. It specifies CASPGQGGEKLFF.

Turning to this clone: The sample has other DNA sequences that encode this CDR3 too. This CDR3 reads CASSLLGEQFF. The CDR3 DNA reads as TGTGCCAGCAGCTTATTGGGTGAGCAGTTCTTC. The chain couples TRBV13 to TRBJ2-1, with unresolved D. The CDR3 contains 11 residues. The germline CDR1 and CDR2 sequences are PRHDT and FYEKMQ (reference sequence). Trimming pared 2 bases from V and 9 bases from J, leaving 5 bases between.

This chain joins TRBV28 and TRBJ1-4, with 7 bases matching TRBD1. Germline lookup yields CDR1 MDHEN and CDR2 SYDVKM. The CDR3 consists of 15 residues. The V gene end was trimmed by 7 bases and the J gene end by 3 bases; junction bases not matched to a gene: 8. CDR3 in amino acids: CASKGTGQPNEKLFF. CDR3 DNA sequence: TGTGCCAGCAAAGGGACGGGACAGCCTAATGAAAAACTGTTTTTT.

This clone appeared a single time. The V gene is TRBV28, the J gene TRBJ1-5; D might be TRBD1 (5 bases). CDR3 length: 13 residues. CDR1 and CDR2 (germline): MDHEN, SYDVKM. Deletions cut 3 bases from V and 9 bases from J, with 12 bases between. CDR3 nucleotides: TGTGCCAGCAGTTTGGGGACTCCTCGGCCCCAGCATTTT. Translated, it gives CASSLGTPRPQHF. Supplemented by reference TRBV28 and TRBJ1-5, the full variable domain reads DVKVTQSSRYLVKRTGEKVFLECVQDMDHENMFWYRQDPGLGLRLIYFSYDVKMKEKGDIPEGYSVSREKKERFSLILESASTNQTSMYLCASSLGTPRPQHFGDGTRLSIL.

This chain connects TRBV21-1 to TRBJ1-6; the D call of TRBD1 is as the table states it, not checked on the DNA. TRBV21-1 is a pseudogene locus. The CDR3 is 21 amino acids. The CDR3 DNA follows: TGTGCCAGCAGCAAAGATGAGAAGGGACAGGATCCCCTCTCCTATAATTCACCCCTCCACTTT. The encoded protein is CASSKDEKGQDPLSYNSPLHF.

The chain joins TRBV29-1 to TRBJ1-5, with a weak D call TRBD1 (5 bases). Trimming left V 6 bases short and J 7 bases short, with 10 bases between. CDR3 length equals 11 residues. Germline V gene sequence: CDR1 SQVTM, CDR2 ANQGSEA. CDR3 loop: CSVRGGQPQHF. CDR3 sequence (DNA): TGCAGCGTGAGGGGCGGACAGCCCCAGCATTTT.

The chain joins TRBV30 to TRBJ1-6, with a possible D match to TRBD1 (6 bases). Germline V gene sequence: CDR1 GTSNPN, CDR2 SVGIG (reference sequence). This CDR3 is built from 15 residues. V was shortened by 1 base and J by 1 base, with 8 bases between the two germline ends. In DNA, the CDR3 is TGTGCCTGGAGTGATAGGGGGTCCTATAATTCACCCCTCCACTTT. It translates to CAWSDRGSYNSPLHF.

The J gene is TRBJ1-5, the V gene TRBV12-5; D is unclear. This CDR3 comprises 12 residues. Trimming cost V 5 bases and J 9 bases, with 11 bases left between them. Germline V gene data show CDR1 as LGHNT and CDR2 as FRNRAP. The CDR3 loop is CASGPTDWPQHF. As DNA, the CDR3 is TGTGCTAGTGGTCCCACCGATTGGCCCCAGCATTTT.

This clone was seen a single time. This chain uses TRBV11-2 with TRBJ2-3; the D gene is possibly TRBD2 (7 bases). V lost 5 bases and J 0 bases, leaving 15 bases between the germline ends. Germline assignment: CDR1 SGHAT and CDR2 FQNNGV. The CDR3 is 16 amino acids. The CDR3 region has the DNA TGTGCCAGCAGCCAAAAACAGGGAGGGAGCACAGATACGCAGTATTTT. This translates into CASSQKQGGSTDTQYF.

The V and J genes are TRBV25-1 and TRBJ2-1; 8 nucleotides match TRBD1. This CDR3 is 18 amino acids long. J lost 0 bases, V lost 6 bases, and 13 bases had no gene match. In germline, CDR1 is MGHDK, CDR2 SYGVNS. This CDR3 reads CASSRTGFGGPSYNEQFF. The CDR3 DNA reads TGTGCCAGCAGCCGGACAGGGTTTGGGGGCCCCTCCTACAATGAGCAGTTCTTC.

The chain has TRBV27 and TRBJ1-2; 8 bases agree with TRBD1. Germline V CDR1 and CDR2: MNHEY, SMNVEV (reference sequence). J was trimmed by 7 bases and V by 5 bases; bases with no gene match: 6. The CDR3 loop spans 13 amino acids. DNA for the CDR3: TGTGCCAGCAGTCCGACAGGGGCTCTTGGCTACACCTTC. This translates into CASSPTGALGYTF.

The chain joins TRBV28 to TRBJ1-5, with D uncertain. Trimming removed 2 bases from V and 5 bases from J, with 10 bases in between. The CDR3 extends over 14 amino acids. CDR1 is MDHEN, CDR2 SYDVKM, per germline. In DNA, the CDR3 is TGTGCCAGCAGTTTAGTTGTCAGCTATCAGCCCCAGCATTTT. Translated, it gives CASSLVVSYQPQHF.

The chain is built from TRBV5-4 and TRBJ2-6; D is tentatively TRBD1 or TRBD2 (5 bases each). The germline CDR1 and CDR2 sequences are SGHNT and YYREEE (reference sequence). The ends were cut back, 1 base at V and 0 bases at J, with 8 bases in the middle. This CDR3 region has 16 residues. CDR3 coding DNA: TGTGCCAGCAGCTTGTGGGGGATCTCTGGGGCCAACGTCCTGACTTTC. As protein: CASSLWGISGANVLTF.

This clone was observed a few times. The chain combines TRBV10-3 with TRBJ2-5; D is perhaps TRBD2 (6 bases). V gave up 3 bases and J gave up 5 bases, with 16 bases separating them. Germline CDR1 is ENHRY and CDR2 is SYGVKD. The CDR3 runs 15 residues. The CDR3 protein is CAISEGEAVSETQYF. The DNA for the CDR3 is TGTGCCATCAGTGAAGGGGAGGCTGTCTCGGAGACCCAGTACTTC.

This clone was picked up a small number of times. This chain connects TRBV6-4 to TRBJ2-1, with unresolved D. CDR3 size: 13 residues. Trimming took 10 bases from V and 3 from J, leaving 13 bases between them. Germline CDR1 and CDR2: MRHNA and SNTAGT. The CDR3 region is CAILWHLYNEQFF. Written as DNA, the CDR3 is TGTGCCATCCTCTGGCACCTCTACAATGAGCAGTTCTTC.

The chain employs TRBV7-8 and TRBJ1-2, with D tentatively TRBD1 (6 bases). Germline assignment: CDR1 SGHVS and CDR2 FQNEAQ. The CDR3 contains 15 residues. With 3 bases removed from V and 3 bases from J, the gap between germline ends came to 14 bases. The CDR3: CASSLAQGLDYGYTF. CDR3 nucleotide sequence: TGTGCCAGCAGCTTGGCACAGGGACTTGACTATGGCTACACCTTC.

This chain uses TRBV4-3 with TRBJ1-2; 7 bases align to TRBD1. The ends lost 0 bases at V and 0 bases at J; junction bases unmatched: 10. CDR1 and CDR2 from the germline V gene are LGHNA and YSLEER. CDR3 size: 18 residues. The CDR3 region is CASSQDERQGIANYGYTF. The CDR3 DNA follows: TGCGCCAGCAGCCAAGACGAAAGACAGGGAATAGCTAACTATGGCTACACCTTC.

V usage is TRBV4-1 and J usage is TRBJ1-1; D is possibly TRBD1 (6 bases). The V gene's germline CDR1 is MGHRA and CDR2 YSYEKL. CDR3 length equals 15 residues. V lost 0 bases and J lost 4, with 12 bases in between. The CDR3 DNA reads as TGCGCCAGCAGCCAAGAACTCAGAGGGGGCACTGAAGCTTTCTTT. Amino acid sequence: CASSQELRGGTEAFF.

The chain combines TRBV7-2 with TRBJ1-1, with no clear D. The ends were cut back, 3 bases at V and 3 bases at J, with 8 bases in the middle. The CDR3 sequence is 13 residues long. In germline, CDR1 is SGHTA, CDR2 FQGNSA. The CDR3 region is CASSFRAYTEAFF. CDR3 sequence (DNA): TGTGCCAGCAGCTTCAGAGCGTACACTGAAGCTTTCTTT.

This chain's CDR3 is CASSGGTRQAGELFF. The CDR3 coding sequence is TGTGCCAGCAGTGGGGGGACTCGCCAGGCCGGGGAGCTGTTTTTT. The chain combines TRBV2 with TRBJ2-2; a weak D match, TRBD2 (6 bases). The CDR3 is 15 residues long. From germline, CDR1 is SNHLY and CDR2 FYNNEI. V lost 4 bases and J 6 bases, leaving 15 bases between the germline ends.

The CDR3 nucleotides are TGCGCCAGCAGCTTGGATTCAGGGGGGGACTCACCCCTCCACTTT. This translates into CASSLDSGGDSPLHF. J is TRBJ1-6 and V is TRBV5-1, with 7 bases matching TRBD1. The V segment lost 0 bases and the J segment 10 bases; nucleotides outside the gene matches: 7. Germline V gene data show CDR1 as SGHRS and CDR2 as YFSETQ. The CDR3 has 15 residues.